This passage covers 32 T cell receptor beta chains from one sample sequenced in a study of blood T cells in healthy people across ages. Next came a second PCR, run for roughly 6 to 11 cycles, which used a sample-barcoded 5' primer along with a J-beta primer mix. TCRdb called the 5' RACE reads again in MiXCR, with one record for every CDR3 protein. This sample has approximately 680,000 distinct CDR3 sequences; roughly 32% occur once, and the top ten carry 15%. Sequencing used blood. These receptors were obtained from a woman over 75 in good health.

This clonotype was observed at least ten times. The chain combines TRBV20-1 with TRBJ2-7; 8 bases match TRBD2. CDR1 DFQATT and CDR2 SNEGSKA come from the germline V gene (reference sequence). Germline trimming cut 3 bases from V and 4 bases from J; bases unmatched to any gene: 5. The CDR3 sequence is 13 residues long. In nucleotides, the CDR3 is TGCAGTGCTAGCCGAGCGGGGGAATACGAGCAGTACTTC. Encoded protein: CSASRAGEYEQYF.

This clonotype showed up many times. The V and J genes are TRBV5-1 and TRBJ1-2; D uncertain. CDR1 is SGHRS and CDR2 is YFSETQ in the germline V gene. This CDR3 contains 16 residues. With 0 bases removed from V and 12 bases from J, the gap between germline ends came to 24 bases. The CDR3 region has the DNA TGCGCCAGCAGCTTGGGCAGCGACGTCGTGAGAGTAGCTAACACCTTC. The encoded protein is CASSLGSDVVRVANTF. Based on the CDR3 plus reference TRBV5-1 and TRBJ1-2, the full variable domain is KAGVTQTPRYLIKTRGQQVTLSCSPISGHRSVSWYQQTPGQGLQFLFEYFSETQRNKGNFPGRFSGRQFSNSRSEMNVSTLELGDSALYLCASSLGSDVVRVANTFGSGTRLTVV.

This clonotype was found many times. The chain uses TRBV10-3 and TRBJ2-3, with a tentative D call TRBD1 (5 bases). Trimming took 4 bases from V and 4 from J, leaving 15 bases between them. The CDR3 spans 15 residues. Per the germline V gene, CDR1 is ENHRY and CDR2 is SYGVKD. The CDR3 bases are TGTGCCATCAGTGGGCTGACAGCACTTCCAGATACGCAGTATTTT. Translating it yields CAISGLTALPDTQYF.

This clonotype has at least ten counts. The chain recombines TRBV7-8 with TRBJ2-3, with TRBD2 identical over 8 bases. The CDR3 spans 18 residues. The junction had 18 bases not matched to a gene; V was cut back by 4 bases and J by 6 bases. Germline-derived CDR1 and CDR2 are SGHVS and FQNEAQ. CDR3 bases: TGTGCCAGCAGCTCTCCCCACCAGCGGGGGCCCTCGTACGATACGCAGTATTTT. It yields the protein CASSSPHQRGPSYDTQYF.

This clonotype was counted ten times or more. The V and J genes are TRBV6-5 and TRBJ1-6; perhaps TRBD1 as D (6 bases). Germline CDR1 is MNHEY and CDR2 is SVGAGI. V lost 0 bases, J lost 7 bases, and 16 bases lay in between. The CDR3 runs to 17 residues. The CDR3 sequence is CASSYSGGLTVNSPLHF. Written as DNA, the CDR3 is TGTGCCAGCAGTTACTCAGGGGGGCTAACGGTAAATTCACCCCTCCACTTT.

The chain uses TRBV7-9 and TRBJ2-4, with D tentatively TRBD1 (8 bases). With the DNA end fitting TRBJ2-7 better, the J assignment may be wrong. The CDR3 spans 17 residues. Germline V lookup: CDR1 SEHNR, CDR2 FQNEAQ (reference sequence). The DNA for the CDR3 is TGTGCCAGCAGCTCCACAGGGGGGGGGACCATACACTACGAGCAGTACTTC. This translates into CASSSTGGGTIHYEQYF.

The V call is TRBV5-6, the J call TRBJ2-7; D is ambiguous. The CDR3 is 13 residues long. V was cut by 2 bases and J by 4 bases, with 10 bases left in between. Germline CDR1 is SGHDT and CDR2 is YYEEEE. In DNA, the CDR3 is TGTGCCAGCAGCTTACGGCCTAATTACGAGCAGTACTTC. Protein: CASSLRPNYEQYF.

This clonotype was counted ten times or more. The V and J genes are TRBV10-3 and TRBJ2-5; 16 bases line up with TRBD2. Per germline, CDR1 ENHRY and CDR2 SYGVKD. The ends lost 10 bases at V and 5 bases at J; junction bases unmatched: 13. This CDR3 comprises 17 residues. In nucleotides, the CDR3 is TGTGCCACCCAGGGACTAGCGGGGGGGCCGGTAGGGGAGACCCAGTACTTC. Amino acids: CATQGLAGGPVGETQYF.

A remark on this clonotype: A much larger clone lies a single base off, so this may be a read error. This CDR3 reads CASSYSLTGDEQYF. The DNA of the CDR3 is TGTGCCAGCAGTTACTCTTTGACAGGAGACGAGCAGTACTTC. The gene calls are TRBV6-2 or TRBV6-3 and TRBJ2-7, with D possibly matching TRBD1 (6 bases). V lost 0 bases, J lost 5 bases, and 11 bases lay in between. The length of the CDR3 is 14 residues. The germline gives CDR1 MNHEY, CDR2 SVGEGT.

This clonotype was found many times. This chain joins TRBV10-2 and TRBJ2-5, with 8 bases lining up with TRBD1. With 5 bases clipped from V and 4 bases from J, the junction kept 9 bases outside the gene matches. This CDR3 has 15 amino acids. Germline values: CDR1 WSHSY, CDR2 SAAADI. The CDR3 here is CASSPGQDVGETQYF. The CDR3 bases are TGCGCCAGCAGTCCGGGACAGGACGTCGGAGAGACCCAGTACTTC.

The rearrangement uses TRBV28 and TRBJ1-1, with D possibly being TRBD1 (6 bases). Germline CDR1 MDHEN, CDR2 SYDVKM. CDR3 length equals 15 residues. V lost 10 bases and J 3 bases, leaving 21 bases between the germline ends. The CDR3 DNA reads as TGTGCCATCTCCCCAATACAGGGCGTGCACACTGAAGCTTTCTTT. It encodes CAISPIQGVHTEAFF.

This clonotype was found once. The chain joins TRBV20-1 to TRBJ2-4, with 8 bases that match TRBD2. Germline-derived CDR1 and CDR2 are DFQATT and SNEGSKA (reference sequence). CDR3 size: 15 residues. V lost 7 bases and J lost 0; bases outside the gene matches: 8. Here the CDR3 DNA reads TGCAGTGTTGACGGGGGGGGTATAGCCAAAAACATTCAGTACTTC. It codes for CSVDGGGIAKNIQYF.

The chain is built from TRBV14 and TRBJ1-1, with unresolved D. CDR3 length: 14 amino acids. V was trimmed by 7 bases and J by 4 bases, leaving 16 bases between them. In germline, CDR1 is SGHDN, CDR2 FVKESK. DNA for the CDR3: TGTGCCAGCACCGCTTCCTTTGACCGCACTGAAGCTTTCTTT. It translates to CASTASFDRTEAFF.

This clonotype was counted ten times or more. The J gene is TRBJ1-6, the V gene TRBV6-1; tentative D call: TRBD1 (6 bases). V lost 2 bases and J 8 bases, leaving 13 bases between the germline ends. Germline loops: CDR1 MNHNS, CDR2 SASEGT. The CDR3 runs 15 residues. Here the CDR3 DNA reads TGTGCCAGCAGTGAATCTTACAGGGTTGATTCACCCCTCCACTTT. It yields the protein CASSESYRVDSPLHF.

For this clonotype: Possible read error: a much larger clone is one base away. The CDR3 DNA reads TGTGCCAGCAGTCCTGCTTCTGAAGCTATCTTT. Protein sequence: CASSPASEAIF. The V gene is TRBV12-3 or TRBV12-4, the J gene TRBJ1-1, with unresolved D. This CDR3 is built from 11 residues.

This clonotype was counted only a few times. Given a much more abundant clone one base away, this may be a read error. J is TRBJ2-1 and V is TRBV29-1, with D unresolved. CDR3 length: 12 residues. Trimming stripped 8 bases from V and 0 bases from J, with 8 bases between. From germline, CDR1 is SQVTM and CDR2 ANQGSEA. CDR3 amino acids: CSRASSYNEQFF. The DNA of the CDR3 is TGCAGCAGGGCAAGCTCCTACAATGAGCAGTTCTTC.

This clonotype came up many times. The chain uses TRBV20-1 and TRBJ2-5; no firm D call. CDR1 is DFQATT and CDR2 is SNEGSKA in the germline V gene (reference sequence). CDR3 length: 14 residues. The V end was cut by 5 bases, the J end by 0 bases, with 13 bases between. CDR3 residues: CSAPLGQYQETQYF. In DNA, the CDR3 is TGCAGTGCTCCTCTAGGCCAGTACCAAGAGACCCAGTACTTC.

The chain joins TRBV11-3 to TRBJ2-2, with 10 positions matching TRBD1. J gave up 3 bases and V 1 base, and 5 bases lay outside the gene matches. The CDR3 runs to 17 residues. Per germline, CDR1 SGHNT and CDR2 YENEEA. This chain's CDR3 is CASSLVSGTGDTGELFF. In nucleotides, the CDR3 is TGTGCCAGCAGCTTAGTGTCTGGGACAGGGGACACCGGGGAGCTGTTTTTT.

This clonotype occurred many times. This chain uses TRBV10-3 with TRBJ2-5; TRBD1 agrees at 8 bases. Germline CDR1 and CDR2: ENHRY and SYGVKD. This CDR3 has 15 amino acids. V was clipped by 5 bases and J by 5 bases; unmatched bases: 10. CDR3 loop: CAISIGQGKGETQYF. CDR3 coding DNA: TGTGCCATCAGTATAGGACAGGGCAAAGGGGAGACCCAGTACTTC.

This chain links TRBV5-6 with TRBJ1-1, with D hard to call. CDR1 SGHDT and CDR2 YYEEEE come from the germline V gene. V lost 4 bases, J lost 1 base, and 14 bases lay in between. The CDR3 contains 15 residues. The CDR3 here is CASSPKVRRNTEAFF. As DNA, the CDR3 is TGTGCCAGCAGCCCCAAGGTCAGGAGGAACACTGAAGCTTTCTTT.

For this clonotype: Being one base from a much bigger clone, this may be a read error. The J gene is TRBJ2-5, the V gene TRBV6-2 or TRBV6-3, with 14 bases identical to TRBD2. V was clipped by 5 bases and J by 13 bases; unmatched bases: 18. CDR3 size: 17 residues. Germline CDR1 and CDR2: MNHEY and SVGEGT. CDR3 protein: CASSPPPGLAGVAEAYF. CDR3 nucleotide sequence: TGTGCCAGCAGTCCCCCACCGGGACTAGCGGGGGTAGCAGAAGCGTACTTC.

This clonotype was detected ten times or more. The chain joins TRBV11-2 to TRBJ1-5, with 7 bases fitting TRBD1. The germline gives CDR1 SGHAT, CDR2 FQNNGV. With 5 bases clipped from V and 2 bases from J, the junction kept 15 bases outside the gene matches. The CDR3 loop spans 18 amino acids. CDR3 sequence reads: CASSPRGRQGVGNQPQHF. The CDR3 DNA follows: TGTGCCAGCAGCCCCCGAGGGCGTCAGGGGGTCGGCAATCAGCCCCAGCATTTT.

The gene calls are TRBV7-9 and TRBJ1-1, with D possibly being TRBD1 (5 bases). This CDR3 comprises 17 residues. The V and J ends lost 5 bases and 7 bases respectively, with 26 bases between them. Germline V gene lookup returns CDR1 SEHNR and CDR2 FQNEAQ (reference sequence). Here the CDR3 reads CASSEFRAGNVRVEAFF. In DNA form, the CDR3 reads TGTGCCAGCAGCGAATTTCGGGCAGGGAATGTGAGGGTTGAAGCTTTCTTT.

This clonotype was observed at least ten times. CDR3 amino acids: CASSGTGTTGYF. As DNA, the CDR3 is TGTGCCAGCAGCGGAACGGGGACGACGGGGTACTTC. The J gene is TRBJ2-5, the V gene TRBV5-5; D is tentatively TRBD1 or TRBD2 (5 bases each). Germline CDR1 reads SGHKS; CDR2 reads YYEKEE (reference sequence). The CDR3 sequence is 12 residues long. V lost 4 bases and J 13 bases, leaving 17 bases between the germline ends. Supplemented by reference TRBV5-5 and TRBJ2-5, the full variable domain reads DAGVTQSPTHLIKTRGQQVTLRCSPISGHKSVSWYQQVLGQGPQFIFQYYEKEERGRGNFPDRFSARQFPNYSSELNVNALLLGDSALYLCASSGTGTTGYFGPGTRLLVL.

The rearrangement joins TRBV7-2 to TRBJ2-5; no reliable D call. Near its end, the DNA agrees better with TRBJ2-7, so the J call may be wrong. This CDR3 spans 12 amino acids. Germline assignment: CDR1 SGHTA and CDR2 FQGNSA. In DNA form, the CDR3 reads TGTGCCAGCAGTTTCTCTAGAGCCGAGCAGTACTTC. This sequence encodes CASSFSRAEQYF.

On this clonotype: Possible read error: a much larger clone is one base away. The V gene is TRBV12-5, the J gene TRBJ2-1; D unresolved. The tail of the sequence fits TRBJ2-7 better, so the J call may be wrong. This CDR3 is 14 amino acids long. Germline CDR1 is LGHNT and CDR2 is FRNRAP. DNA of the CDR3: TGTGCTAGTGGTTTGGGGGTTTCCAACAATGAGCAGTACTTC. Encoded protein: CASGLGVSNNEQYF.

This clonotype was counted only a few times. One junction end disagrees with the germline gene, perhaps due to a read error. The rearrangement links TRBV2 to TRBJ2-1; D possibly uses TRBD1 or TRBD2 (5 bases each). This CDR3 comprises 15 residues. Germline loops: CDR1 SNHLY, CDR2 FYNNEI. In DNA form, the CDR3 reads TGTGCCGGCAGTAAGGGGACGGGCTCCTACAATGAGCAGTTCTTC. The encoded protein is CAGSKGTGSYNEQFF.

This clonotype has at least ten counts. This chain links TRBV20-1 with TRBJ2-7; D possibly corresponds to TRBD1 (6 bases). Looked up from germline, CDR1 is DFQATT and CDR2 is SNEGSKA (reference sequence). The CDR3 is 13 amino acids. The CDR3 region is CSAPSQGTYEQYF. CDR3 bases: TGCAGCGCTCCTTCACAGGGAACCTACGAGCAGTACTTC.

Comment on this clonotype: At one end the junction does not follow the germline gene, possibly because of a read error. The chain is built from TRBV6-1 and TRBJ1-4; D unclear. The germline gives CDR1 MNHNS, CDR2 SASEGT. The CDR3 totals 13 residues. CDR3 region: CAIRLRSEEKRFF. The CDR3, as DNA: TGTGCCATTAGACTGCGCTCGGAGGAAAAACGGTTTTTT.

The chain links TRBV21-1 to TRBJ2-7; the table's D call TRBD1 went unverified against the DNA. TRBV21-1 is assigned pseudogene status. This CDR3 comprises 15 residues. The CDR3 nucleotides are TGTGCCAGCAGCAATCTTGGACAGGCGGGCTACGAGCAGTACTTC. Residues: CASSNLGQAGYEQYF.

This clonotype was detected only a few times. This clone may be a read error of a much larger clone one base away. This chain connects TRBV12-3 or TRBV12-4 to TRBJ2-1, with a possible D match to TRBD2 (5 bases). V was clipped by 3 bases and J by 6 bases, with 12 bases between them. CDR3 length equals 14 residues. For the CDR3, the DNA is TGTGCCAGCAGTTTGAGTGGAGAGGGCAATGAGCAGTTCTTC. Residues: CASSLSGEGNEQFF.

This clonotype was seen ten or more times. The V gene is TRBV3-1, the J gene TRBJ1-2; weak D call: TRBD1 (6 bases). V dropped 0 bases and J dropped 5 bases, with 19 bases sitting between them. CDR1 and CDR2 (germline): LGHDT, YNNKEL (reference sequence). The CDR3 sequence is 17 residues long. As DNA, the CDR3 is TGTGCCAGCAGCCAAGATGGAGACAGGAAGCAGCGGTATGGCTACACCTTC. Translation gives CASSQDGDRKQRYGYTF.